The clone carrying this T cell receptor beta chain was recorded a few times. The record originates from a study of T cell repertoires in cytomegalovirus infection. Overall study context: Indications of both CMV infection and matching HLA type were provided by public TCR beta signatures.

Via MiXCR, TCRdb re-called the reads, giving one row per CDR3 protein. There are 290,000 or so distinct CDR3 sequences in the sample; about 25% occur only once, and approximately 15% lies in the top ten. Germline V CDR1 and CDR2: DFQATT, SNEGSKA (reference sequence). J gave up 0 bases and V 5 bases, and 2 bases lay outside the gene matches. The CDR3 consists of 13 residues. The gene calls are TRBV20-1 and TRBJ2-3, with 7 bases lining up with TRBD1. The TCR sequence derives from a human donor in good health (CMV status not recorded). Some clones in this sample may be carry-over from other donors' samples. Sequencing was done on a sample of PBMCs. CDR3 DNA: TGCAGTGCTGAGGACAGGAGCACAGATACGCAGTATTTT. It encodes CSAEDRSTDTQYF.